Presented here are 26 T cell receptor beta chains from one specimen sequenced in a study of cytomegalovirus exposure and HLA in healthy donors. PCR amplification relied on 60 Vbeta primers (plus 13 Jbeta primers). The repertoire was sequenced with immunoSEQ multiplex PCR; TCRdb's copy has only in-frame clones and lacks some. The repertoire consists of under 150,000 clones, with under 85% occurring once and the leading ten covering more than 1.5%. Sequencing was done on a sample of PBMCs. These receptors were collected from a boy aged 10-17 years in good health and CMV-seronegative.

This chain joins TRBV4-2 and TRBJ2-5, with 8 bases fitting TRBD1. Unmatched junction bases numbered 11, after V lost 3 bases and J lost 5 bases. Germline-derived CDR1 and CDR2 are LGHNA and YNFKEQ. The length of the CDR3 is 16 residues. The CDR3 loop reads CASSQGENRGSETQYF. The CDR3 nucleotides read TGTGCCAGCAGCCAGGGGGAGAACAGGGGGTCGGAGACCCAGTACTTC.

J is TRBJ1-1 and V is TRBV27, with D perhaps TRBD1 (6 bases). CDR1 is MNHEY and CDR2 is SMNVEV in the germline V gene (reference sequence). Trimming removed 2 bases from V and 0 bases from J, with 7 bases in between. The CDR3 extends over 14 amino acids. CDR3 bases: TGTGCCAGCAGTTTACAGGGGTTGAACACTGAAGCTTTCTTT. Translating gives CASSLQGLNTEAFF.

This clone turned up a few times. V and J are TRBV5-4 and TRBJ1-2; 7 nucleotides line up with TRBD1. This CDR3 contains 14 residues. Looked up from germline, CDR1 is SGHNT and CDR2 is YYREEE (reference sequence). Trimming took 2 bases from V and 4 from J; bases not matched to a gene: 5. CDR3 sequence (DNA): TGTGCCAGCAGCTTAAGAGGGGGCGGCTATGGCTACACCTTC. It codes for CASSLRGGGYGYTF.

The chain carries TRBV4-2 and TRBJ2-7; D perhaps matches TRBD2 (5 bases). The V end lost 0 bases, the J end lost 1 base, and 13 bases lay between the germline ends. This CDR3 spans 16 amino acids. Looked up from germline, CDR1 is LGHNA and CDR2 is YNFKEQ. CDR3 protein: CASSQDPGIGSYEQYF. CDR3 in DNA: TGTGCCAGCAGCCAAGATCCGGGGATTGGGTCCTACGAGCAGTACTTC.

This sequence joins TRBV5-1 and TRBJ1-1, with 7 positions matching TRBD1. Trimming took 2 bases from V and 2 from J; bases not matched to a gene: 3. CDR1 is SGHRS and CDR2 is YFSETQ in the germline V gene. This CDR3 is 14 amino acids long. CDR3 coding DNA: TGCGCCAGCAGCTTCCGGGACAGCAACACTGAAGCTTTCTTT. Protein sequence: CASSFRDSNTEAFF.

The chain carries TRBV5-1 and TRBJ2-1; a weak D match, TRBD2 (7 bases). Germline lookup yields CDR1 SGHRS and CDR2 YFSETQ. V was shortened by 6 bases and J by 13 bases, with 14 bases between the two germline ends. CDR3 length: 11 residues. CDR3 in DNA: TGCGCCAGCAACGGGGGGACAAATCAGTTCTTC. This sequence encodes CASNGGTNQFF.

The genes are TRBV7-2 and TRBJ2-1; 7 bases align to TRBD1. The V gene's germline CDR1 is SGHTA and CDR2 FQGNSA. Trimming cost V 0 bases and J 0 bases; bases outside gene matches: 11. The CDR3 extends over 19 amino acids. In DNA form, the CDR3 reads TGTGCCAGCAGCTTAGCGCAGCTTCAGAGGGACAGCTCCTACAATGAGCAGTTCTTC. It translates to CASSLAQLQRDSSYNEQFF.

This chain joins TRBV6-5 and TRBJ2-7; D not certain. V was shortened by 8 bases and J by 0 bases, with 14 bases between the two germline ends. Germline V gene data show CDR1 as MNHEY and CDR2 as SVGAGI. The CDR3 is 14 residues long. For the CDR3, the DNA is TGTGCCAGCTCCACCCAGCGCTTCTCCTACGAGCAGTACTTC. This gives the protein CASSTQRFSYEQYF.

The CDR3 reads CASSLGDGNYGYTF. The CDR3 DNA reads TGTGCCAGCAGCTTAGGAGACGGGAACTATGGCTACACCTTC. The chain joins TRBV7-9 to TRBJ1-2; D gene ambiguous. Germline CDR1 is SEHNR and CDR2 is FQNEAQ (reference sequence). This CDR3 contains 14 residues. The V and J ends lost 1 base and 2 bases respectively, with 8 bases between them.

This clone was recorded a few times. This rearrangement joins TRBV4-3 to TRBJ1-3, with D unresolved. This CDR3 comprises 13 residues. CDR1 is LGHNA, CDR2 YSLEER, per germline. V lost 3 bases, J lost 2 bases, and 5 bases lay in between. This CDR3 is CASSHRAGNTIYF. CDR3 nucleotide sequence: TGCGCCAGCAGCCACCGCGCTGGAAACACCATATATTTT.

The CDR3 DNA reads TGTGCCAGCAGCTTGGGGACTAGCGGGAAAGAGACCCAGTACTTC. Its protein is CASSLGTSGKETQYF. The chain recombines TRBV7-2 with TRBJ2-5; 13 bases align to TRBD2. The CDR3 contains 15 residues. The J segment lost 3 bases and the V segment lost 3 bases, leaving 1 base of the junction unmatched. CDR1 SGHTA and CDR2 FQGNSA come from the germline V gene. The whole variable domain, filled in from reference TRBV7-2 and TRBJ2-5, reads GAGVSQSPSNKVTEKGKDVELRCDPISGHTALYWYRQSLGQGLEFLIYFQGNSAPDKSGLPSDRFSAERTGGSVSTLTIQRTQQEDSAVYLCASSLGTSGKETQYFGPGTRLLVL.

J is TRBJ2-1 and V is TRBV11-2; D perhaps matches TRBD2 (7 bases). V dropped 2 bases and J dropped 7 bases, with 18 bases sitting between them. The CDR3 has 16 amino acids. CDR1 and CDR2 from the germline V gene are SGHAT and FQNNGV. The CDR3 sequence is CASSLLVGGPGNEQFF. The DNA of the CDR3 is TGTGCCAGCAGCTTATTGGTGGGGGGGCCTGGGAATGAGCAGTTCTTC.

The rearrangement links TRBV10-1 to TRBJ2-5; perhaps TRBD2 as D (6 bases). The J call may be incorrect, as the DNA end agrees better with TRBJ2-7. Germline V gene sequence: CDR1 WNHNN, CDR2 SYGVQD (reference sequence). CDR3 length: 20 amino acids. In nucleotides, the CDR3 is TGCGCCAGCCGGTATTCTTATGGAGGGATTATTAGGCCCTTGAACTACGAGCAGTACTTC. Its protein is CASRYSYGGIIRPLNYEQYF.

The CDR3 DNA is TGTGCTAGTGGTCCCAGGACTGGGACAGATACGCAGTATTTT. Encoded protein: CASGPRTGTDTQYF. The genes are TRBV12-5 and TRBJ2-3; TRBD2 might be the D (5 bases). Trimming took 5 bases from V and 3 from J, leaving 12 bases between them. The CDR3 length is 14 residues. Germline V gene sequence: CDR1 LGHNT, CDR2 FRNRAP.

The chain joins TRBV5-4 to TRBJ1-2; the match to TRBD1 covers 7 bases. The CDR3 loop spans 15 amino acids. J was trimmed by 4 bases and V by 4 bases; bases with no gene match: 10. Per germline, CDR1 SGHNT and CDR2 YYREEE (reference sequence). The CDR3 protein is CASSPDRHLGYGYTF. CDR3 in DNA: TGTGCCAGCAGCCCGGACAGGCACCTTGGCTATGGCTACACCTTC.

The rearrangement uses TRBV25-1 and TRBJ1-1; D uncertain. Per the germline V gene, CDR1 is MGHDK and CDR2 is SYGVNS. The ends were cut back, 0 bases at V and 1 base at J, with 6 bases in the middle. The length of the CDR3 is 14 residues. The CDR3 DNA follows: TGTGCCAGCAGTGAATACCGGGGGAACACTGAAGCTTTCTTT. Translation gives CASSEYRGNTEAFF.

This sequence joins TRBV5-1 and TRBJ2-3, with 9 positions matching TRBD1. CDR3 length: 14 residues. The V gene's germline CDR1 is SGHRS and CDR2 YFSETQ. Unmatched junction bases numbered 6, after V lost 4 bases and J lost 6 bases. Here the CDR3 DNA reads TGCGCCAGCAGCAAAACAGGGGGCGACGATACGCAGTATTTT. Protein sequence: CASSKTGGDDTQYF.

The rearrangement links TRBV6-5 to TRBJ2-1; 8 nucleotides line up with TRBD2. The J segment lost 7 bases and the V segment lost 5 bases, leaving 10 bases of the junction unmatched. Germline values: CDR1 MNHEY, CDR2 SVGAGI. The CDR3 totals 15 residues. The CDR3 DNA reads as TGTGCCAGCAGTCTAGCGGGCCCCGGGCGGAATGAGCAGTTCTTC. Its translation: CASSLAGPGRNEQFF.

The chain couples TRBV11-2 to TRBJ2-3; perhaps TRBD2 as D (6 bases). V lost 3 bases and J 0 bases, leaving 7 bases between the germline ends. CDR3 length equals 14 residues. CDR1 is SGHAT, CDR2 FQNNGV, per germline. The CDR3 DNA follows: TGTGCCAGCAGCTTGGGACTTAGCACAGATACGCAGTATTTT. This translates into CASSLGLSTDTQYF. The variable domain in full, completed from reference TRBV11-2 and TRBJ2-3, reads EAGVAQSPRYKIIEKRQSVAFWCNPISGHATLYWYQQILGQGPKLLIQFQNNGVVDDSQLPKDRFSAERLKGVDSTLKIQPAKLEDSAVYLCASSLGLSTDTQYFGPGTRLTVL.

CDR3 region: CASSPRGMNEQFF. Written as DNA, the CDR3 is TGTGCCAGCAGCCCCAGGGGGATGAATGAGCAGTTCTTC. The chain is built from TRBV6-9 and TRBJ2-1; 7 bases line up with TRBD1. The CDR3 sequence is 13 residues long. V shed 6 bases and J 7 bases; nucleotides not matched to a gene: 6. The germline V gene encodes CDR1 MNHGY and CDR2 SVAAGI.

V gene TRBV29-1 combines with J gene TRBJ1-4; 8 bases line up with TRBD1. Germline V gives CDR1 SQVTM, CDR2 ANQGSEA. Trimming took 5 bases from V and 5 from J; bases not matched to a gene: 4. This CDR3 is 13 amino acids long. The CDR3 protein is CSVWTGINEKLFF. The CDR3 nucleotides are TGCAGCGTTTGGACAGGGATAAATGAAAAACTGTTTTTT.

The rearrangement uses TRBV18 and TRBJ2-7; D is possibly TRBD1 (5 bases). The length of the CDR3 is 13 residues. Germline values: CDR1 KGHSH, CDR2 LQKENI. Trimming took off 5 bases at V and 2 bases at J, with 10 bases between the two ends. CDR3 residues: CASSTDKAYEQYF. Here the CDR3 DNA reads TGTGCCAGCTCAACGGACAAAGCCTACGAGCAGTACTTC.

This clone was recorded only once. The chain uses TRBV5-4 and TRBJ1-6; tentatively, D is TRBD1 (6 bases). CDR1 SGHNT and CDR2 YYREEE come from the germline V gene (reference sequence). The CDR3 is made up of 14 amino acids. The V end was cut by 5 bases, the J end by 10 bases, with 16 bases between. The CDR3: CASRPTGSESPLHF. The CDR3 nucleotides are TGTGCCAGCAGACCGACAGGCTCGGAATCACCCCTCCACTTT.

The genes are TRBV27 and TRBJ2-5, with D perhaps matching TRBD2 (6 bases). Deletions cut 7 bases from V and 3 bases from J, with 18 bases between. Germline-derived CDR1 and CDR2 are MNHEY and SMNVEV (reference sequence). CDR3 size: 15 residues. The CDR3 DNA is TGTGCCAGCAAATCGGGCGGGAAGGGAGAAGAGACCCAGTACTTC. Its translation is CASKSGGKGEETQYF.

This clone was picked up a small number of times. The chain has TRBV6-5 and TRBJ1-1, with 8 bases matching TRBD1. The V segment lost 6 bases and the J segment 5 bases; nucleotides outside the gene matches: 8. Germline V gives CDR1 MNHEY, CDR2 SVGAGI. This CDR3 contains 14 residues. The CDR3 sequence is CASSPQGALTEAFF. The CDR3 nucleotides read TGTGCCAGCAGCCCCCAGGGGGCGTTGACTGAAGCTTTCTTT.

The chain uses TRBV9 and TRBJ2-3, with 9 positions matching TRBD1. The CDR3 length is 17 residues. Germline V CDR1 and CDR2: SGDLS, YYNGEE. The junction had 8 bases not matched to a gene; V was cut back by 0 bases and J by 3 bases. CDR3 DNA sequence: TGTGCCAGCAGCGTAGACACCACAGGGGGCAGTACAGATACGCAGTATTTT. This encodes CASSVDTTGGSTDTQYF. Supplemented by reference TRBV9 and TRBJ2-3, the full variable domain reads DSGVTQTPKHLITATGQRVTLRCSPRSGDLSVYWYQQSLDQGLQFLIQYYNGEERAKGNILERFSAQQFPDLHSELNLSSLELGDSALYFCASSVDTTGGSTDTQYFGPGTRLTVL.